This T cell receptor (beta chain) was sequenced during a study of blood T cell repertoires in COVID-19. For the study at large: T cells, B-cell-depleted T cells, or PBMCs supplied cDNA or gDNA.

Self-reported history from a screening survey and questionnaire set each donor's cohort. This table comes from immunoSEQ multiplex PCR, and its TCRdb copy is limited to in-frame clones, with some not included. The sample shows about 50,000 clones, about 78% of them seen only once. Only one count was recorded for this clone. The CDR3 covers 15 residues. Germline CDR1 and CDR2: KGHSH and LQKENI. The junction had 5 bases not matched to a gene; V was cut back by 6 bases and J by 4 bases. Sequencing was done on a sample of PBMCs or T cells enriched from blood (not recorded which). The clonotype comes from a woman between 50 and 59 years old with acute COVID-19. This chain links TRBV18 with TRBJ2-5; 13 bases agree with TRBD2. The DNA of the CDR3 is TGTGCCAGCTCTCTCCGACTAGCGGGGGGAGAGACCCAGTACTTC. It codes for CASSLRLAGGETQYF. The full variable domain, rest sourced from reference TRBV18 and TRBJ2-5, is NAGVMQNPRHLVRRRGQEARLRCSPMKGHSHVYWYRQLPEEGLKFMVYLQKENIIDESGMPKERFSAEFPKEGPSILRIQQVVRGDSAAYFCASSLRLAGGETQYFGPGTRLLVL.